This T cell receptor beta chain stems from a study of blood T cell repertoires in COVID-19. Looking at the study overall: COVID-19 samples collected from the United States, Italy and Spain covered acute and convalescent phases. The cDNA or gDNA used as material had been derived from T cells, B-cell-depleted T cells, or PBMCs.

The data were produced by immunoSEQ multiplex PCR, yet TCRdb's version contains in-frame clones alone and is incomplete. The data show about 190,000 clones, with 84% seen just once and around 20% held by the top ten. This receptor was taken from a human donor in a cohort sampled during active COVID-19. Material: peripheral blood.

CDR3 in amino acids: CASSGTANSNQPQHF. The CDR3 bases are TGTGCCAGTAGTGGGACAGCTAATAGCAATCAGCCCCAGCATTTT. This chain links TRBV19 with TRBJ1-5, with TRBD1 matching over 7 bases. V was clipped by 5 bases and J by 0 bases; unmatched bases: 4. The CDR3 is 15 amino acids. The germline V gene encodes CDR1 LNHDA and CDR2 SQIVND (reference sequence).